These 20 T cell receptor beta chains came from one sample sequenced in a study of blood T cells in healthy people across ages. The authors ran a second PCR of 7 to 11 cycles using a sample-barcoded 5' primer and a J-beta primer mix. TCRdb re-called the 5' RACE reads through MiXCR, storing one row per CDR3 protein. This table has over a million distinct CDR3 sequences, around 55% appearing once. The sequenced sample was blood. Every receptor here comes from a man aged 18 to 35 in good health.

This chain links TRBV4-1 with TRBJ2-7; 8 bases fit TRBD1. Germline V gene lookup returns CDR1 MGHRA and CDR2 YSYEKL. The trim removed 5 bases at V and 3 bases at J, leaving 6 bases unmatched. The CDR3 is made up of 14 amino acids. The CDR3 here is CASSKGQDLYEQYF. CDR3 sequence (DNA): TGCGCCAGCAGCAAGGGACAGGACCTCTACGAGCAGTACTTC.

The V gene is TRBV2, the J gene TRBJ2-7, with a tentative D call TRBD2 (6 bases). Between the trimmed V and J ends, which lost 11 bases and 1 base, there was a span of 18 bases. CDR3 size: 14 residues. CDR1 and CDR2 from the germline V gene are SNHLY and FYNNEI. CDR3 nucleotide sequence: TGTGCCGGTAGGGTGGGGACTTATTCCTACGAGCAGTACTTC. This translates into CAGRVGTYSYEQYF.

This clonotype was counted only a few times. The chain has TRBV27 and TRBJ2-4; the D is unclear. The DNA end is a closer match to TRBJ2-7, so the J assignment may be wrong. The CDR3 extends over 13 amino acids. Germline-derived CDR1 and CDR2 are MNHEY and SMNVEV (reference sequence). CDR3: CASSLHHSAEQYF. For the CDR3, the DNA is TGTGCCAGCAGTTTACATCACTCGGCCGAGCAGTACTTC.

The rearrangement links TRBV5-6 to TRBJ2-1, with TRBD2 identical over 8 bases. The CDR3 contains 16 residues. V shed 1 base and J 8 bases; nucleotides not matched to a gene: 11. Germline lookup yields CDR1 SGHDT and CDR2 YYEEEE. CDR3 DNA sequence: TGTGCCAGCAGCTTGTCTTCGGGACTAGGTAGTTATGAGCAGTTCTTC. This encodes CASSLSSGLGSYEQFF. The full variable domain, completed using reference TRBV5-6 and TRBJ2-1, is DAGVTQSPTHLIKTRGQQVTLRCSPKSGHDTVSWYQQALGQGPQFIFQYYEEEERQRGNFPDRFSGHQFPNYSSELNVNALLLGDSALYLCASSLSSGLGSYEQFFGPGTRLTVL.

In DNA, the CDR3 is TGCAGTGCTAGAGAAACTAAGCGAGAGACCCAGTACTTC. Protein product: CSARETKRETQYF. The genes are TRBV20-1 and TRBJ2-5; no reliable D call. The V and J ends lost 0 bases and 4 bases respectively, with 9 bases between them. The CDR3 runs to 13 residues. Germline-derived CDR1 and CDR2 are DFQATT and SNEGSKA (reference sequence).

J is TRBJ1-1 and V is TRBV4-1; D unresolved. Germline V lookup: CDR1 MGHRA, CDR2 YSYEKL. The CDR3 is 14 amino acids. Trimming cost V 1 base and J 1 base, with 7 bases left between them. Here the CDR3 reads CASSQVRQNTEAFF. The CDR3 coding sequence is TGCGCCAGCAGCCAAGTTCGCCAGAACACTGAAGCTTTCTTT.

This chain joins TRBV6-2 or TRBV6-3 and TRBJ2-7, with a possible D match to TRBD2 (5 bases). CDR1 and CDR2 from the germline V gene are MNHEY and SVGEGT. This CDR3 is 12 amino acids long. Trimming took 8 bases from V and 11 from J, leaving 19 bases between them. CDR3 region: CASSTDPYGKYF. In DNA, the CDR3 is TGTGCCAGCTCGACTGATCCTTACGGGAAGTACTTC.

The chain employs TRBV12-3 or TRBV12-4 and TRBJ2-5, with TRBD2 as a possible D gene (5 bases). Judging by the DNA end, TRBJ2-1 fits better; the J call may be wrong. This CDR3 contains 13 residues. CDR3 sequence (DNA): TGTGCCAGCAGATCAACGGACGGGGAGACCCAGTTCTTC. Encoded protein: CASRSTDGETQFF.

This clonotype was seen a handful of times. This chain uses TRBV12-3 or TRBV12-4 with TRBJ1-2; 7 positions agree with TRBD1. V lost 5 bases, J lost 8 bases, and 8 bases stayed unmatched. This CDR3 contains 13 residues. Here the CDR3 DNA reads TGTGCCAGCAGTCCAGACAGGGCGAGGGGCTACACCTTC. This encodes CASSPDRARGYTF.

This chain connects TRBV2 to TRBJ2-1, with TRBD2 matching 13 bases. V dropped 5 bases and J dropped 6; count of bases not matched to a gene: 13. The germline V gene has CDR1 SNHLY and CDR2 FYNNEI. The CDR3 contains 18 residues. The CDR3 here is CASSRLAGGISSGNEQFF. CDR3 sequence (DNA): TGTGCCAGCAGTCGACTAGCGGGGGGTATCTCCTCGGGCAATGAGCAGTTCTTC.

The V and J genes are TRBV5-1 and TRBJ2-1, with TRBD1 matching 8 bases. This CDR3 spans 16 amino acids. The V gene's germline CDR1 is SGHRS and CDR2 YFSETQ. J lost 6 bases, V lost 2 bases, and 10 bases had no gene match. The CDR3 sequence: CASSFGGQGGSNEQFF. The CDR3 DNA sequence: TGCGCCAGCAGCTTTGGCGGACAGGGAGGATCCAATGAGCAGTTCTTC. Full variable domain (rest looked up from reference TRBV5-1 and TRBJ2-1): KAGVTQTPRYLIKTRGQQVTLSCSPISGHRSVSWYQQTPGQGLQFLFEYFSETQRNKGNFPGRFSGRQFSNSRSEMNVSTLELGDSALYLCASSFGGQGGSNEQFFGPGTRLTVL.

In its sample, this clonotype was seen once. The chain links TRBV20-1 to TRBJ1-1; weak D call: TRBD1 (6 bases). V was shortened by 4 bases and J by 1 base, with 16 bases between the two germline ends. This CDR3 is built from 15 residues. Germline lookup yields CDR1 DFQATT and CDR2 SNEGSKA (reference sequence). This CDR3 is CSATSLRQENTEAFF. DNA for the CDR3: TGCAGTGCTACAAGCCTGAGACAGGAGAACACTGAAGCTTTCTTT.

CDR3 DNA: TGCAGTGCTAGAGATTCATCGGGGGCTGGAAACACCATATATTTT. Protein product: CSARDSSGAGNTIYF. This chain links TRBV20-1 with TRBJ1-3; tentative D call: TRBD1 (5 bases). This CDR3 contains 15 residues. V shed 0 bases and J shed 2 bases, with 11 bases lying between them. Per germline, CDR1 DFQATT and CDR2 SNEGSKA (reference sequence).

The chain is built from TRBV5-1 and TRBJ2-7; tentative D call: TRBD2 (5 bases). The germline V and J ends were trimmed by 5 bases and 0 bases, with 9 bases remaining between them. The CDR3 sequence is 13 residues long. Germline CDR1 reads SGHRS; CDR2 reads YFSETQ. The CDR3 DNA is TGCGCCAGCAGAGTACTAGGCTCCTACGAGCAGTACTTC. Protein product: CASRVLGSYEQYF.

This clonotype was seen once. The chain carries TRBV14 and TRBJ2-3; D is perhaps TRBD2 (6 bases). V was cut by 4 bases and J by 10 bases, with 12 bases left in between. This CDR3 is 12 amino acids long. CDR1 and CDR2 (germline): SGHDN, FVKESK. CDR3 sequence reads: CASSRQGGAQYF. For the CDR3, the DNA is TGTGCCAGCAGCCGTCAAGGAGGGGCGCAGTATTTT.

The V gene is TRBV7-9, the J gene TRBJ2-1; perhaps TRBD2 as D (5 bases). The CDR3 loop spans 17 amino acids. Germline assignment: CDR1 SEHNR and CDR2 FQNEAQ (reference sequence). Between the trimmed V and J ends, which lost 5 bases and 1 base, there was a span of 18 bases. CDR3 residues: CASSPRGRSDSYNEQFF. The CDR3 DNA follows: TGTGCCAGCAGCCCCCGGGGTAGGAGCGATTCCTACAATGAGCAGTTCTTC.

This rearrangement joins TRBV25-1 to TRBJ2-3; 11 bases match TRBD2. Germline assignment: CDR1 MGHDK and CDR2 SYGVNS. The CDR3 covers 17 residues. Trimming cost V 7 bases and J 5 bases; bases outside gene matches: 14. As DNA, the CDR3 is TGTGCCAGCACCGGTCGGATAGCGGGAGGGCCGTTAGATACGCAGTATTTT. It specifies CASTGRIAGGPLDTQYF.

The chain is built from TRBV7-9 and TRBJ2-7; the D is unclear. Between the trimmed V and J ends, which lost 0 bases and 8 bases, there was a span of 11 bases. The germline gives CDR1 SEHNR, CDR2 FQNEAQ (reference sequence). The CDR3 covers 13 residues. DNA for the CDR3: TGTGCCAGCAGCTTAGCGGCCGCTCTCAAGCAGTACTTC. Its translation: CASSLAAALKQYF.

This chain joins TRBV2 and TRBJ1-4; 8 bases match TRBD1. The CDR3 is 17 amino acids. CDR1 SNHLY and CDR2 FYNNEI come from the germline V gene. With V trimmed by 5 bases and J by 5 bases, 13 bases remained unmatched. The CDR3 region has the DNA TGTGCCAGCAGTCCGTTTCGGGGGACAGGAGCAAATGAAAAACTGTTTTTT. Translated, it gives CASSPFRGTGANEKLFF.

This clonotype was found a few times. Germline and junction disagree at one end, which may indicate a read error. V gene TRBV28 combines with J gene TRBJ2-7, with TRBD1 matching 7 bases. Germline values: CDR1 MDHEN, CDR2 SYDVKM. The CDR3 totals 15 residues. This CDR3 reads CASSLSTGRSYEQYF. The CDR3 bases are TGTGCCAGCAGCTTATCGACAGGGCGCTCCTACGAGCAGTACTTC.